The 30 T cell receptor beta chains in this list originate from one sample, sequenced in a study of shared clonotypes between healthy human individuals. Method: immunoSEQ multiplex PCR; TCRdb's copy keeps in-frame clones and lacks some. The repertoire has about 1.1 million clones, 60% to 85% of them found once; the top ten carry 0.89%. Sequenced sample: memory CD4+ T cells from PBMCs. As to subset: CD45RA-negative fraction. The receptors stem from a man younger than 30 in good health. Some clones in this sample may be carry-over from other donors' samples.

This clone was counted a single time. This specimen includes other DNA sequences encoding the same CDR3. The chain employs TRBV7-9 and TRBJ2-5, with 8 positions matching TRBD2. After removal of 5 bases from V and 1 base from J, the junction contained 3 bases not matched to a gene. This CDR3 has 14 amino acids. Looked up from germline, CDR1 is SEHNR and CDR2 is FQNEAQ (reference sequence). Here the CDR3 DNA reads TGTGCCAGCAGCCTCGGACTAGCCCAAGAGACCCAGTACTTC. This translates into CASSLGLAQETQYF.

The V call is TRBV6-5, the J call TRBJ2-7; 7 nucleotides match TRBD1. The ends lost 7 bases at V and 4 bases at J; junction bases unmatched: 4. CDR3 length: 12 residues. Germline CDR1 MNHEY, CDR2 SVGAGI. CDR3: CASTGQAYEQYF. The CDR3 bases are TGTGCCAGCACCGGACAGGCGTACGAGCAGTACTTC.

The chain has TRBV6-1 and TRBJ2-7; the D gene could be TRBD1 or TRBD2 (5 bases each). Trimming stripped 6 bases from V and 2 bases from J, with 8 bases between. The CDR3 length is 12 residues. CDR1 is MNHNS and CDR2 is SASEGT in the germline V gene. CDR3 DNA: TGTGCCAGCAGGCTGGGGGCCTACGAGCAGTACTTC. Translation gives CASRLGAYEQYF.

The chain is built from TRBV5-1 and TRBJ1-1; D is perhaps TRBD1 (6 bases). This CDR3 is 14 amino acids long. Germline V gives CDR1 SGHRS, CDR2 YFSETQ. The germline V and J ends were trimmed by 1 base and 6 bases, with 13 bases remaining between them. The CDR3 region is CASSLSGTPPEAFF. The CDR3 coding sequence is TGCGCCAGCAGCTTGTCCGGGACACCACCTGAAGCTTTCTTT.

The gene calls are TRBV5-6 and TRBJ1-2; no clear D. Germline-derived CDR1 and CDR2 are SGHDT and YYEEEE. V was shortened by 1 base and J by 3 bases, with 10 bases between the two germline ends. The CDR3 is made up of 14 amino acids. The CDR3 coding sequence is TGTGCCAGCAGCTTGCGAGGGTTAGACTATGGCTACACCTTC. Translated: CASSLRGLDYGYTF. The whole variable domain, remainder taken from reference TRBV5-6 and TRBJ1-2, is DAGVTQSPTHLIKTRGQQVTLRCSPKSGHDTVSWYQQALGQGPQFIFQYYEEEERQRGNFPDRFSGHQFPNYSSELNVNALLLGDSALYLCASSLRGLDYGYTFGSGTRLTVV.

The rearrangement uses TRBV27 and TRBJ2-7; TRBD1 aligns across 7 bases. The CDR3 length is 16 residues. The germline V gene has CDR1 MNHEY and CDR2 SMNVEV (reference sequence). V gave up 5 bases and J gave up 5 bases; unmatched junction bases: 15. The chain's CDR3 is CASSPRRTGFGDEQYF. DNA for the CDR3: TGTGCCAGCAGTCCTAGGCGGACAGGCTTTGGGGACGAGCAGTACTTC.

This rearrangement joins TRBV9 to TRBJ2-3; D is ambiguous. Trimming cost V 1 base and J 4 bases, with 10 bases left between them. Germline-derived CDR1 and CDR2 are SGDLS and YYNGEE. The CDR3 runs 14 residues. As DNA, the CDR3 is TGTGCCAGCAGCGTACAGTCCCTCTCAGATACGCAGTATTTT. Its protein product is CASSVQSLSDTQYF.

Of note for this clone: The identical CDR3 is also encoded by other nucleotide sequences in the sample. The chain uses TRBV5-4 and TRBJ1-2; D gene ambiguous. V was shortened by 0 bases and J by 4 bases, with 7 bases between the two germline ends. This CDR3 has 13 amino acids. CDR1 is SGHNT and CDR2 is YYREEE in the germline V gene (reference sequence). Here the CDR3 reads CASSLEAGYGYTF. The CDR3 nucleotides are TGTGCCAGCAGCTTGGAGGCAGGCTATGGCTACACCTTC.

CDR3 sequence reads: CASSTRVNTEAFF. CDR3 nucleotide sequence: TGTGCCAGCAGCACCAGGGTAAACACTGAAGCTTTCTTT. This rearrangement joins TRBV7-9 to TRBJ1-1; D might be TRBD1 (5 bases). V gave up 5 bases and J gave up 2 bases, with 9 bases separating them. The CDR3 length is 13 residues. Germline loops: CDR1 SEHNR, CDR2 FQNEAQ (reference sequence).

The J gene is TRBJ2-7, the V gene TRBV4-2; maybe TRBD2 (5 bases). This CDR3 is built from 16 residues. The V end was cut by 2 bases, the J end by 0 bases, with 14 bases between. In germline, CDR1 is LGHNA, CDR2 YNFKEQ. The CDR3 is CASSQWVSGNSYEQYF. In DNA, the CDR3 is TGTGCCAGCAGCCAATGGGTAAGCGGCAACTCCTACGAGCAGTACTTC.

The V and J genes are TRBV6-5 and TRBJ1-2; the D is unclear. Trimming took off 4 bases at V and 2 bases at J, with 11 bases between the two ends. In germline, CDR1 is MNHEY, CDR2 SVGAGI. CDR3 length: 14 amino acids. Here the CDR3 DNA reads TGTGCCAGCAGTTTATCGCAGGTGAACTATGGCTACACCTTC. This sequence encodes CASSLSQVNYGYTF.

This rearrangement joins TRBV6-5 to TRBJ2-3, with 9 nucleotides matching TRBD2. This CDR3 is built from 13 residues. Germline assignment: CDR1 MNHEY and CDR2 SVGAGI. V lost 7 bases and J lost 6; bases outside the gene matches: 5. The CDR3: CASTAGGRDTQYF. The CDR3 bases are TGTGCCAGCACAGCGGGAGGAAGGGATACGCAGTATTTT.

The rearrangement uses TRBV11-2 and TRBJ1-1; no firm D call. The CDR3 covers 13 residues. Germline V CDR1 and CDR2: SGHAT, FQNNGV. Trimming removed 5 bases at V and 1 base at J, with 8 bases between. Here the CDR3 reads CASSHTQNTEAFF. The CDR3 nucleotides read TGTGCCAGCAGCCATACCCAGAACACTGAAGCTTTCTTT.

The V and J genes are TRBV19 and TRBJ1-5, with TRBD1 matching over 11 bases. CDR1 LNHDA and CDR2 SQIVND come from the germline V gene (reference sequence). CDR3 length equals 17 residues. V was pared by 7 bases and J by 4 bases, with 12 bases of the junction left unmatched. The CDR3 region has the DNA TGTGCCAGTAACCGGGACAGGGGGGTCTCCTTTAATCAGCCCCAGCATTTT. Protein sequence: CASNRDRGVSFNQPQHF.

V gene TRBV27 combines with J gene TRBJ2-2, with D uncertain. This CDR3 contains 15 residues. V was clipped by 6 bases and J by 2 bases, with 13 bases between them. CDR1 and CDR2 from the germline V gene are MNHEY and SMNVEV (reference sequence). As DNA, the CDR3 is TGTGCCAGCAGGTTCGGGCAGACTAACACCGGGGAGCTGTTTTTT. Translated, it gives CASRFGQTNTGELFF.

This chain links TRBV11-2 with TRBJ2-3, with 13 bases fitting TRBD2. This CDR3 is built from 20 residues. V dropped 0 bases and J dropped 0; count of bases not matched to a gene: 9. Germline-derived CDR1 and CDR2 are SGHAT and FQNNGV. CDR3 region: CASSLEGLLAGGVSTDTQYF. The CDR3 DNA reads TGTGCCAGCAGCTTAGAAGGTTTACTAGCGGGAGGGGTTAGCACAGATACGCAGTATTTT.

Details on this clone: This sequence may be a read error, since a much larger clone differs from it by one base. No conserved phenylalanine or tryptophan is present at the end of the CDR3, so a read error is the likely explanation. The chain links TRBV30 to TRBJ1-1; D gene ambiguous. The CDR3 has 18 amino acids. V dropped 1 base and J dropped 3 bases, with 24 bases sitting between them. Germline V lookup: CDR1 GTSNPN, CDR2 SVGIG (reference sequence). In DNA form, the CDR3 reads TGTGCCTGGAGTGCCTCCCAGGTCCGACGGGGATCGGACACTGAAGCTTTCTCT. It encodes CAWSASQVRRGSDTEAFS.

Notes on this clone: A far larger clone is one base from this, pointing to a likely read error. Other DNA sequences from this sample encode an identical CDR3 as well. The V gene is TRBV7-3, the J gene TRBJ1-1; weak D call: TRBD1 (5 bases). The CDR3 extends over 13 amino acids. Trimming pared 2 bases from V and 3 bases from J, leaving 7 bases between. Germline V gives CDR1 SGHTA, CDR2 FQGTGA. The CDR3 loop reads CASSLRGDTEAFF. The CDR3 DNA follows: TGTGCCAGCAGCTTACGGGGGGACACTGAAGCTTTCTTT.

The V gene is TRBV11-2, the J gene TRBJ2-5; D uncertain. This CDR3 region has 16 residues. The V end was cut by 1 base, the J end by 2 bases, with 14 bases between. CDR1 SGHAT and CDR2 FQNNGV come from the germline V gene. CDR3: CASSLVGSRSQETQYF. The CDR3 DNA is TGTGCCAGCAGCTTAGTAGGTAGCCGGAGTCAAGAGACCCAGTACTTC. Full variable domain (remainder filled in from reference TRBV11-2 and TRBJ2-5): EAGVAQSPRYKIIEKRQSVAFWCNPISGHATLYWYQQILGQGPKLLIQFQNNGVVDDSQLPKDRFSAERLKGVDSTLKIQPAKLEDSAVYLCASSLVGSRSQETQYFGPGTRLLVL.

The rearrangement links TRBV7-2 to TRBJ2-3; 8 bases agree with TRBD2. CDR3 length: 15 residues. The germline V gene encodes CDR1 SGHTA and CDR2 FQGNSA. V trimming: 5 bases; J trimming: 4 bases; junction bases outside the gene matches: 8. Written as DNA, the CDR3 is TGTGCCAGCAGCGAACTCGGGAGGGCCGCAGATACGCAGTATTTT. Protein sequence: CASSELGRAADTQYF.

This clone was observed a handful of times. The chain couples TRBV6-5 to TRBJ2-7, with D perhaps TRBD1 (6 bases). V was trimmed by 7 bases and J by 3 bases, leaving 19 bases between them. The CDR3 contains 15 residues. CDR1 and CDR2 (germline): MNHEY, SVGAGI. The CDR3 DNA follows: TGTGCCAGCAAACCCCCAAGGGGACACTACTACGAGCAGTACTTC. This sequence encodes CASKPPRGHYYEQYF.

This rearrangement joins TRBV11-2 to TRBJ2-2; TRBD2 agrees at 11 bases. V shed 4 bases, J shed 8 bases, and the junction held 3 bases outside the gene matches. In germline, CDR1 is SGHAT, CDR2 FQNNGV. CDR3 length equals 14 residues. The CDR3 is CASSSTSGSGELFF. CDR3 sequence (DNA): TGTGCCAGCAGCTCAACTAGCGGGAGTGGGGAGCTGTTTTTT.

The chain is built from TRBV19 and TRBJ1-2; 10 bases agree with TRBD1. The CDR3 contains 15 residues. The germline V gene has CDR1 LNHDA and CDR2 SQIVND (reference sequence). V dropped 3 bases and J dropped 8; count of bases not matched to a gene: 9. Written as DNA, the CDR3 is TGTGCCAGTAGTATCCCTACGGGGGACAGGGGAGGCTACACCTTC. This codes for CASSIPTGDRGGYTF.

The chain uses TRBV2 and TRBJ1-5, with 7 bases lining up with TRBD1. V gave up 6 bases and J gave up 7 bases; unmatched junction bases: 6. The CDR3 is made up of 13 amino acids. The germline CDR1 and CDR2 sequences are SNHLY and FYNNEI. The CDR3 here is CASRRDREQPQHF. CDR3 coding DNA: TGTGCCAGCAGACGAGACAGGGAACAGCCCCAGCATTTT.

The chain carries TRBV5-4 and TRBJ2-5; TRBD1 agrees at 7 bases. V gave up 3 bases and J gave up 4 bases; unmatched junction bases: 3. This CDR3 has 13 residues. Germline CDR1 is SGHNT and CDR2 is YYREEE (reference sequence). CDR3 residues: CASSSTGRETQYF. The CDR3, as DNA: TGTGCCAGCAGCTCGACAGGGCGAGAGACCCAGTACTTC.

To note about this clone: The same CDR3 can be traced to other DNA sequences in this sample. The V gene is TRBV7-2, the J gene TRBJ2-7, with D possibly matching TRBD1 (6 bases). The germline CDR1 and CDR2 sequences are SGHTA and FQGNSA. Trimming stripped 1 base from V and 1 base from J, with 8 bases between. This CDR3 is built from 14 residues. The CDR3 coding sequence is TGTGCCAGCAGCTTAGGTAGGGGGTCCTACGAGCAGTACTTC. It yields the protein CASSLGRGSYEQYF. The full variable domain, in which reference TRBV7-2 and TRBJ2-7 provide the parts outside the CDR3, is GAGVSQSPSNKVTEKGKDVELRCDPISGHTALYWYRQSLGQGLEFLIYFQGNSAPDKSGLPSDRFSAERTGGSVSTLTIQRTQQEDSAVYLCASSLGRGSYEQYFGPGTRLTVT.

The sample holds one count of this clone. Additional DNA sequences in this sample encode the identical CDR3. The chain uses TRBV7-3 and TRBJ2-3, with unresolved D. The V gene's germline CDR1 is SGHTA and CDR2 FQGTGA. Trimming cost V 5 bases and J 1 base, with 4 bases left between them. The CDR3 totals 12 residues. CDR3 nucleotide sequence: TGTGCCAGCAGCCCCGGCACAGATACGCAGTATTTT. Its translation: CASSPGTDTQYF.

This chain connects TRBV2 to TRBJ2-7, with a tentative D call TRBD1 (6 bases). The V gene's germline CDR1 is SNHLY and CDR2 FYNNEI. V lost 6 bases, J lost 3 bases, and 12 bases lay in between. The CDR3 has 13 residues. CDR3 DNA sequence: TGTGCCAGCAGGACGACAGGTTTCTACGAGCAGTACTTC. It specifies CASRTTGFYEQYF.

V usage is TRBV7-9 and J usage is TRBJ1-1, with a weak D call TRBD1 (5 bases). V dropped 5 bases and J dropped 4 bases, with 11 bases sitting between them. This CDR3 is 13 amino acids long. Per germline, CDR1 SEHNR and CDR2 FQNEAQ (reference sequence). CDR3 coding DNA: TGTGCCAGCAGCGCGAAAGGGGTCACTGAAGCTTTCTTT. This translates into CASSAKGVTEAFF.

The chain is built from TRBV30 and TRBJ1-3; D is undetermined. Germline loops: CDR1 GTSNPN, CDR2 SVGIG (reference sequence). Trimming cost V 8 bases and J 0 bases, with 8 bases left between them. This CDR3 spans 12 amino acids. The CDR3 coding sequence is TGTGCCCGAGACGACTCTGGAAACACCATATATTTT. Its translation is CARDDSGNTIYF.